This TCR beta chain was found in a study of identical twins. This CDR3 spans 15 amino acids. Germline-derived CDR1 and CDR2 are ENHRY and SYGVKD. The V segment lost 5 bases and the J segment 3 bases; nucleotides outside the gene matches: 7. This clonotype was counted between two and nine times. TCRdb fed the 5' RACE reads into MiXCR, producing one record per CDR3 protein. The data show 470,000 or so distinct CDR3 sequences, 20% to 25% seen once. In addition, the sample was reused for a study of T cells expressing NK-cell markers.

This sequence joins TRBV10-3 and TRBJ2-7; TRBD1 aligns across 10 bases. The sequence came from a woman between 18 and 29 years old in good health. Specimen: CD4+ T cells sorted from blood. The DNA for the CDR3 is TGTGCCATCAGTTCCCCCGGGACAGGGGACTACGAGCAGTACTTC. Amino acids: CAISSPGTGDYEQYF.